The clone carrying this TCR beta chain was counted once. The entry originates in a study of beta chain features in type 1 diabetes. Germline V gives CDR1 SGHTA, CDR2 FQGNSA. Trimming stripped 3 bases from V and 4 bases from J, with 9 bases between. CDR3 length equals 13 residues. All of the isolated RNA was reverse transcribed, so expressed TCRB transcripts were sequenced. Average reads for naive, central memory and regulatory T cell samples were about 3.6 million. Data came from immunoSEQ multiplex PCR; TCRdb stores just in-frame clones and leaves some out. The repertoire holds 900,000 or so clones, with roughly 17% as singletons.

The sequencing input was naive CD4+ T cells from blood. The genes are TRBV7-2 and TRBJ1-2, with D possibly being TRBD1 (6 bases). This TCR was sampled from a woman aged 18-29 years in good health. The CDR3 here is CASSFGGAYGYTF. As DNA, the CDR3 is TGTGCCAGCAGCTTCGGGGGCGCCTATGGCTACACCTTC.